This entry describes one T cell receptor beta chain. This receptor's antigen is unknown. Base quality data are lacking; no much larger clone is found one base away. This entry is derived from a study of early T cells in non-severe SARS-CoV-2 infection (dated by TCRdb to about 2021). A note on the overall study: Bulk RNA from unsorted whole blood was used for TCR sequencing, so alpha and beta chains could not be paired. Results the study describes overall, beyond this receptor: VDJdb matching was skewed toward anti-spike CD8 responses and likely underestimated virus-specific expansions by missing private and CD4 specificities.

Library construction relied on 5' RACE. Sequencing was carried out with a NextSeq 500. In the TCR library protocol, unique molecular identifiers were attached to individual cDNA molecules to correct for PCR bias and sequencing error. Both TCR alpha and beta chains were sequenced, and tight co-correlation was observed between alpha and beta sequence abundances in each sample. Per the authors' processing: Decombinator V4 was used to annotate TCR sequences for V gene, J gene and CDR3. TCRs were defined as expanded if a significant change between any two time points was detected under a Poisson model with p below 0.0001. TCR abundances were normalised to the total number of TCRs sequenced per sample and expressed as counts per million. TRAV1-2 paired with TRAJ12, TRAJ20 or TRAJ33 defined MAIT TCRs, while TRAV10 paired with TRAJ18 defined iNKT TCRs. VDJdb, accessed on 1 November 2021, was searched for TCRs annotated for CMV, EBV and SARS-CoV-2, and TCRs annotated for more than one antigen were excluded. TCRdb cleaned the public reads at Q25 with fastp, built clones with MiXCR and kept in-frame beta chains. Duplicate CDR3 protein sequences are folded into a single record with the most common DNA and genes. TCRdb, rather than the study authors, made the V and J calls. The sample profile shows approximately 100,000 distinct CDR3 sequences; 14% of them were found once. 5% to 7.5% of the sample comes from the top ten.

The study was a case-control design nested within a healthcare worker cohort in London, UK, with weekly nasopharyngeal swab PCR tests and blood sampling. Healthcare workers were recruited during the week of the UK lockdown, between 23 and 31 March 2020, and followed weekly for up to roughly 16 weeks. Including cysteine and phenylalanine, the CDR3 has 14 amino acids. Just the 42-base CDR3 DNA is kept, in frame starting at base 1. Relative to germline, V is 1 base shorter and J is 9 bases shorter, with 16 bases between their ends. In the germline V gene, CDR1 corresponds to SQVTM and CDR2 to ANQGSEA. The chain is made from TRBV29-1 and TRBJ2-1; TRBD2 is a possible D gene, resting on 5 matching bases. Sequenced material: whole blood. This sequence was found in an adult who was a healthcare worker with PCR-confirmed SARS-CoV-2 infection or an uninfected control (not recorded which). The DNA is TGCAGCGTTGAAGTCCGACGCCTTGGAGGTGAGCAGTTCTTC. Its translation is CSVEVRRLGGEQFF.